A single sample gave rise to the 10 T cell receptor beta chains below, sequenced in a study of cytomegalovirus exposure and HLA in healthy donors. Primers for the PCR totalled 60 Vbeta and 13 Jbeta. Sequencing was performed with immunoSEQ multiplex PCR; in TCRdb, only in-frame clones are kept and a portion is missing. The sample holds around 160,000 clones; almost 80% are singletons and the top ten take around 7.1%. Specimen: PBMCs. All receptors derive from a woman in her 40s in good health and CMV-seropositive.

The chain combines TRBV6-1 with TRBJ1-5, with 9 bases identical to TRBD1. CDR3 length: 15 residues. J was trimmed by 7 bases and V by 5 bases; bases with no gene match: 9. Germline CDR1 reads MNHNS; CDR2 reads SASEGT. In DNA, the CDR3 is TGTGCCAGCAGTCCCGGGACAGGGAATCACCAGCCCCAGCATTTT. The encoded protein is CASSPGTGNHQPQHF.

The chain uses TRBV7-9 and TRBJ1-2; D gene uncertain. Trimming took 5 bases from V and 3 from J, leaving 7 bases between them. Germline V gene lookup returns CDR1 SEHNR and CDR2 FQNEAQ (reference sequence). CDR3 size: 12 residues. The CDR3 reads CASSRGDYGYTF. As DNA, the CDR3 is TGTGCCAGCAGCCGGGGAGACTATGGCTACACCTTC.

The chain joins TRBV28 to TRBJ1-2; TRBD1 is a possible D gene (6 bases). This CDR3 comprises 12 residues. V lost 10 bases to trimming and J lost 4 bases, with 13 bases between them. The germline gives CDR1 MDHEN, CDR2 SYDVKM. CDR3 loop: CAIGGTSYGYTF. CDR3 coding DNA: TGTGCCATAGGGGGTACCTCCTATGGCTACACCTTC.

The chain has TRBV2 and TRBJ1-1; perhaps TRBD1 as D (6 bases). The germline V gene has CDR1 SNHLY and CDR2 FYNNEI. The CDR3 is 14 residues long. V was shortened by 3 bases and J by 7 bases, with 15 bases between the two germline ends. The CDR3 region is CASSDRSQGSEAFF. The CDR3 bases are TGTGCCAGCAGTGACCGTTCACAGGGAAGTGAAGCTTTCTTT.

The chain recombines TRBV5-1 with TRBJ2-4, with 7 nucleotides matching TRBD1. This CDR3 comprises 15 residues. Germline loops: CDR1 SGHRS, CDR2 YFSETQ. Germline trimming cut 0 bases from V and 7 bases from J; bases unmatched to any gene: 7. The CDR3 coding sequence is TGCGCCAGCAGCTTGGTACAGGGGACGTCTAACATTCAGTACTTC. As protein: CASSLVQGTSNIQYF.

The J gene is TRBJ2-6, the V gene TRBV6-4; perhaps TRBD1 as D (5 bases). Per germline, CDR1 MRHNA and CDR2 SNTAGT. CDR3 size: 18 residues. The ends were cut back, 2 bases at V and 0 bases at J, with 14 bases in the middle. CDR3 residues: CASSDTAGWRSGANVLTF. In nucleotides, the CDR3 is TGTGCCAGCAGTGACACCGCAGGGTGGCGCTCTGGGGCCAACGTCCTGACTTTC.

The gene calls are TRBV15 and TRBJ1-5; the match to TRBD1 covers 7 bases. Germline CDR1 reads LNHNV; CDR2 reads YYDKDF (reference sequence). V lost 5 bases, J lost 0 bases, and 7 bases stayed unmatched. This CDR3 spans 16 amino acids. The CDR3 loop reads CATSANGQASNQPQHF. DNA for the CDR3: TGTGCCACCAGCGCAAACGGACAGGCTAGCAATCAGCCCCAGCATTTT.

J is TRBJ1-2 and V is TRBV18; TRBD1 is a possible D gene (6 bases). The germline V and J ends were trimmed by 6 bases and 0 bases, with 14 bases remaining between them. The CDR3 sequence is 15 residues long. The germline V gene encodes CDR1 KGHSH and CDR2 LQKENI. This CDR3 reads CASSPSEGANYGYTF. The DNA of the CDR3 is TGTGCCAGCTCCCCCTCCGAGGGGGCTAACTATGGCTACACCTTC.

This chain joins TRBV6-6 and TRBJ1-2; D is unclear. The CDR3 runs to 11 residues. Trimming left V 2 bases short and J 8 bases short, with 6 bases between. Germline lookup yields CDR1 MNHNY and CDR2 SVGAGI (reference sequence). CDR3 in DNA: TGTGCCAGCAGTTACGAGGCGGGCTACACCTTC. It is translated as CASSYEAGYTF.

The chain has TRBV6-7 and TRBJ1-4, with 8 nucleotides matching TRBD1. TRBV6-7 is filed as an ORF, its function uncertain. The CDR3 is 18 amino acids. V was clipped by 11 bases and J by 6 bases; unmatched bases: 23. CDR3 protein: CAREWPNQTGVNHEKLFF. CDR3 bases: TGTGCCCGCGAGTGGCCCAACCAGACAGGGGTTAACCATGAAAAACTGTTTTTT.